Shown below are 31 T cell receptor beta chains from a single sample sequenced in a study of cytomegalovirus exposure and HLA in healthy donors (dated by TCRdb to between 2016 and 2019). The library came from the immunoSEQ multiplex PCR assay. A mixture of 60 forward primers for TCR Vbeta segments and 13 reverse primers for TCR Jbeta segments was used in the multiplex PCR. TCRdb took this table from immuneACCESS and kept in-frame rearrangements with V and J called. Such tables lack part of the clones; where checked against another copy, unresolved V genes explain under half of the gap, and the rest is unexplained. The sample's table covers 100,000 or so clones. 0.55% to 0.6% of the sample is held by the ten biggest clonotypes. Input material: PBMCs. The receptors derive from a man aged 45-65 years in good health and CMV-seronegative.

The rearrangement joins TRBV27 to TRBJ2-5; D is possibly TRBD1 (7 bases). CDR3 length equals 15 residues. V dropped 5 bases and J dropped 4 bases, with 17 bases sitting between them. Germline assignment: CDR1 MNHEY and CDR2 SMNVEV (reference sequence). CDR3 loop: CASSTAQGGTETQYF. CDR3 in DNA: TGTGCCAGCAGTACAGCCCAGGGGGGCACAGAGACCCAGTACTTC.

The gene calls are TRBV4-3 and TRBJ2-1, with 11 positions matching TRBD1. V was pared by 2 bases and J by 5 bases, with 8 bases of the junction left unmatched. Germline V lookup: CDR1 LGHNA, CDR2 YSLEER. CDR3 length equals 17 residues. This chain's CDR3 is CASSQRYWGQGDNEQFF. The CDR3 DNA sequence: TGCGCCAGCAGCCAACGCTATTGGGGACAGGGGGACAATGAGCAGTTCTTC.

V and J are TRBV15 and TRBJ1-5, with D unresolved. The CDR3 length is 13 residues. The V and J ends lost 5 bases and 5 bases respectively, with 10 bases between them. Germline-derived CDR1 and CDR2 are LNHNV and YYDKDF (reference sequence). CDR3 sequence reads: CATSQARHQPQHF. The CDR3 nucleotides are TGTGCCACCAGCCAGGCACGCCATCAGCCCCAGCATTTT.

V usage is TRBV27 and J usage is TRBJ1-4, with D unresolved. Trimming took 2 bases from V and 7 from J, leaving 11 bases between them. Per germline, CDR1 MNHEY and CDR2 SMNVEV (reference sequence). This CDR3 contains 14 residues. The CDR3 bases are TGTGCCAGCAGTTTACTGTGGGAGCCTGAAAAACTGTTTTTT. It yields the protein CASSLLWEPEKLFF.

J is TRBJ2-5 and V is TRBV5-6, with 8 bases that match TRBD2. The germline gives CDR1 SGHDT, CDR2 YYEEEE. The CDR3 has 16 residues. V lost 3 bases and J lost 2; bases outside the gene matches: 9. CDR3 in amino acids: CASSYLTGGQQETQYF. The DNA of the CDR3 is TGTGCCAGCAGCTACCTAACGGGAGGGCAACAAGAGACCCAGTACTTC.

The CDR3 loop is CASSYRGQGVHEQFF. Here the CDR3 DNA reads TGTGCCAGCAGTTACAGGGGACAGGGGGTCCATGAGCAGTTCTTC. V gene TRBV6-5 combines with J gene TRBJ2-1, with 11 nucleotides matching TRBD1. The germline V gene has CDR1 MNHEY and CDR2 SVGAGI. The CDR3 is 15 residues long. V dropped 2 bases and J dropped 8; count of bases not matched to a gene: 5.

The V and J genes are TRBV6-1 and TRBJ1-2, with 7 bases lining up with TRBD1. The trim removed 6 bases at V and 6 bases at J, leaving 7 bases unmatched. The germline V gene has CDR1 MNHNS and CDR2 SASEGT. This CDR3 comprises 13 residues. The CDR3 DNA follows: TGTGCCAGCAGCGACCCGGGACAGCATGGCTACACCTTC. It translates to CASSDPGQHGYTF.

V and J are TRBV6-5 and TRBJ2-5, with a tentative D call TRBD1 (5 bases). CDR1 and CDR2 from the germline V gene are MNHEY and SVGAGI. V lost 7 bases, J lost 5 bases, and 11 bases lay in between. The CDR3 totals 12 residues. For the CDR3, the DNA is TGTGCCAGCAAGCAGGGAACGGAGACCCAGTACTTC. This encodes CASKQGTETQYF.

J is TRBJ2-1 and V is TRBV11-1; D is undetermined. This CDR3 has 15 amino acids. V was shortened by 1 base and J by 0 bases, with 7 bases between the two germline ends. Per the germline V gene, CDR1 is SGHAT and CDR2 is FQDESV (reference sequence). This CDR3 reads CASSLGGSSYNEQFF. Written as DNA, the CDR3 is TGTGCCAGCAGCTTAGGCGGATCCTCCTACAATGAGCAGTTCTTC.

The chain links TRBV30 to TRBJ2-7, with 7 bases that match TRBD1. CDR3 length equals 16 residues. Germline V gene sequence: CDR1 GTSNPN, CDR2 SVGIG (reference sequence). Trimming took 0 bases from V and 3 from J; bases not matched to a gene: 11. Here the CDR3 DNA reads TGTGCCTGGAGTGTACGGAAAGGGGGCGGAATCTACGAGCAGTACTTC. Translated, it gives CAWSVRKGGGIYEQYF.

The chain joins TRBV6-5 to TRBJ2-5, with D perhaps TRBD1 (6 bases). Trimming removed 5 bases at V and 5 bases at J, with 15 bases between. Germline values: CDR1 MNHEY, CDR2 SVGAGI. The CDR3 loop spans 14 amino acids. Here the CDR3 reads CASSRTVLMETQYF. The DNA of the CDR3 is TGTGCCAGCAGTAGGACAGTGCTGATGGAGACCCAGTACTTC.

The chain joins TRBV18 to TRBJ1-5; D gene ambiguous. From germline, CDR1 is KGHSH and CDR2 LQKENI. With 6 bases removed from V and 3 bases from J, the gap between germline ends came to 12 bases. There are 14 residues in the CDR3. CDR3 sequence (DNA): TGTGCCAGCTCCCTGGCGGGGATCAATCAGCCCCAGCATTTT. Amino acid sequence: CASSLAGINQPQHF.

The chain carries TRBV5-1 and TRBJ2-1, with D unclear. The CDR3 length is 16 residues. The germline CDR1 and CDR2 sequences are SGHRS and YFSETQ. The V end lost 4 bases, the J end lost 6 bases, and 20 bases lay between the germline ends. The CDR3 sequence: CASSLTGGVSPNEQFF. In DNA, the CDR3 is TGCGCCAGCAGCCTGACTGGCGGTGTAAGTCCCAATGAGCAGTTCTTC.

This chain uses TRBV6-5 with TRBJ1-6; D perhaps matches TRBD1 (6 bases). V shed 0 bases and J shed 10 bases, with 13 bases lying between them. Germline V gene data show CDR1 as MNHEY and CDR2 as SVGAGI. The CDR3 runs 15 residues. The CDR3: CASSYSGRGDSPLHF. CDR3 DNA: TGTGCCAGCAGTTACTCGGGCAGGGGAGACTCACCCCTCCACTTT.

The chain recombines TRBV19 with TRBJ2-7, with D perhaps matching TRBD2 (5 bases). CDR1 LNHDA and CDR2 SQIVND come from the germline V gene (reference sequence). CDR3 length: 16 amino acids. V lost 2 bases, J lost 4 bases, and 18 bases lay in between. The DNA of the CDR3 is TGTGCCAGTAGTATAACCGGCGGGTCCACATATTACGAGCAGTACTTC. The encoded protein is CASSITGGSTYYEQYF.

The V gene is TRBV5-1, the J gene TRBJ2-4; weak D call: TRBD2 (5 bases). Germline V gives CDR1 SGHRS, CDR2 YFSETQ. CDR3 size: 14 residues. With 3 bases removed from V and 1 base from J, the gap between germline ends came to 8 bases. The CDR3 sequence is CASSSSGAKNIQYF. DNA of the CDR3: TGCGCCAGCAGCTCGAGCGGTGCCAAAAACATTCAGTACTTC.

This chain uses TRBV7-2 with TRBJ2-2; possibly TRBD2 for D (6 bases). The CDR3 is 14 residues long. Trimming stripped 7 bases from V and 8 bases from J, with 17 bases between. The germline V gene encodes CDR1 SGHTA and CDR2 FQGNSA. The CDR3 reads CASNPMGGAGELFF. In DNA, the CDR3 is TGTGCCAGCAACCCCATGGGCGGGGCGGGGGAGCTGTTTTTT.

V gene TRBV2 combines with J gene TRBJ1-5, with D possibly TRBD1 on 5 matching bases. The CDR3 contains 15 residues. V was trimmed by 6 bases and J by 2 bases, leaving 14 bases between them. Germline V gene sequence: CDR1 SNHLY, CDR2 FYNNEI. CDR3 in amino acids: CASSSRVEGNQPQHF. The CDR3 bases are TGTGCCAGCAGCTCCAGGGTTGAGGGCAATCAGCCCCAGCATTTT. Full variable domain (missing parts from reference TRBV2 and TRBJ1-5): EPEVTQTPSHQVTQMGQEVILRCVPISNHLYFYWYRQILGQKVEFLVSFYNNEISEKSEIFDDQFSVERPDGSNFTLKIRSTKLEDSAMYFCASSSRVEGNQPQHFGDGTRLSIL.

The gene calls are TRBV19 and TRBJ1-2; D might be TRBD1 (6 bases). V lost 3 bases, J lost 6 bases, and 17 bases lay in between. CDR3 size: 15 residues. CDR1 and CDR2 (germline): LNHDA, SQIVND (reference sequence). The CDR3 loop is CASSITPGEYDGYTF. CDR3 coding DNA: TGTGCCAGTAGTATTACTCCAGGGGAATACGATGGCTACACCTTC.

The chain has TRBV6-6 and TRBJ1-1, with 8 nucleotides matching TRBD1. The ends lost 5 bases at V and 13 bases at J; junction bases unmatched: 9. The length of the CDR3 is 12 residues. The V gene's germline CDR1 is MNHNY and CDR2 SVGAGI (reference sequence). In nucleotides, the CDR3 is TGTGCCAGCAGTGGACCGGGACAGGCTATTTTCTTT. This gives the protein CASSGPGQAIFF.

The chain recombines TRBV4-3 with TRBJ1-2; TRBD1 matches 7 bases. V shed 3 bases, J shed 4 bases, and the junction held 8 bases outside the gene matches. CDR1 and CDR2 (germline): LGHNA, YSLEER. The CDR3 extends over 15 amino acids. The CDR3 nucleotides are TGCGCCAGCAGCCAGAGACAGGGCTACGGCTATGGCTACACCTTC. This sequence encodes CASSQRQGYGYGYTF.

This chain uses TRBV25-1 with TRBJ2-5, with D perhaps TRBD2 (6 bases). The germline V and J ends were trimmed by 2 bases and 0 bases, with 13 bases remaining between them. Looked up from germline, CDR1 is MGHDK and CDR2 is SYGVNS. The CDR3 has 16 residues. Here the CDR3 DNA reads TGTGCCAGCAGTGAAACGGACTACAGATACCAAGAGACCCAGTACTTC. Protein: CASSETDYRYQETQYF.

V and J are TRBV5-1 and TRBJ1-2; the match to TRBD1 covers 8 bases. The CDR3 runs 14 residues. V was clipped by 3 bases and J by 6 bases; unmatched bases: 7. The germline CDR1 and CDR2 sequences are SGHRS and YFSETQ. Here the CDR3 DNA reads TGCGCCAGCAGCTCCCCGGACAGGGCGGATGGCTACACCTTC. Translated: CASSSPDRADGYTF.

The genes are TRBV10-2 and TRBJ1-5; 8 positions match TRBD1. The CDR3 is 15 amino acids. The germline V gene has CDR1 WSHSY and CDR2 SAAADI. The trim removed 2 bases at V and 6 bases at J, leaving 6 bases unmatched. The CDR3 protein is CASSETDRAFQPQHF. The CDR3 DNA follows: TGCGCCAGCAGTGAGACGGACAGGGCGTTTCAGCCCCAGCATTTT.

CDR3 in DNA: TGCGCCAGCAGCTTGGCCTCTGCGAGTGGGAACACTGAAGCTTTCTTT. It translates to CASSLASASGNTEAFF. The chain is built from TRBV5-1 and TRBJ1-1, with D uncertain. This CDR3 contains 16 residues. Germline V gene lookup returns CDR1 SGHRS and CDR2 YFSETQ. V was shortened by 0 bases and J by 1 base, with 13 bases between the two germline ends.

The gene calls are TRBV7-2 and TRBJ1-2; D is unclear. V shed 0 bases and J shed 0 bases, with 8 bases lying between them. Germline values: CDR1 SGHTA, CDR2 FQGNSA. The CDR3 covers 15 residues. In DNA form, the CDR3 reads TGTGCCAGCAGCTTAGCGGCAGGTACTAACTATGGCTACACCTTC. Encoded protein: CASSLAAGTNYGYTF.

The rearrangement uses TRBV4-3 and TRBJ1-1; tentative D call: TRBD1 (5 bases). V dropped 3 bases and J dropped 6 bases, with 17 bases sitting between them. Germline V gene sequence: CDR1 LGHNA, CDR2 YSLEER. The CDR3 consists of 15 residues. Here the CDR3 reads CASSQGGSFGPEAFF. In nucleotides, the CDR3 is TGCGCCAGCAGCCAGGGGGGGTCTTTCGGCCCTGAAGCTTTCTTT.

The chain uses TRBV7-6 and TRBJ1-1; the D gene is possibly TRBD1 (5 bases). Between the trimmed V and J ends, which lost 5 bases and 5 bases, there was a span of 12 bases. The CDR3 length is 13 residues. Looked up from germline, CDR1 is SGHVS and CDR2 is FNYEAQ. CDR3 region: CASSKGHQTEAFF. The DNA of the CDR3 is TGTGCCAGCAGCAAAGGACACCAGACTGAAGCTTTCTTT.

J is TRBJ1-4 and V is TRBV5-6; the D is unclear. V lost 2 bases and J lost 3, with 11 bases in between. Germline CDR1 and CDR2: SGHDT and YYEEEE. This CDR3 contains 15 residues. CDR3 DNA: TGTGCCAGCAGCTTATACAGCGGGGCTAATGAAAAACTGTTTTTT. Its translation is CASSLYSGANEKLFF.

This rearrangement joins TRBV18 to TRBJ2-7, with 10 bases aligning to TRBD1. CDR3 size: 13 residues. J gave up 7 bases and V 4 bases, and 4 bases lay outside the gene matches. Germline V lookup: CDR1 KGHSH, CDR2 LQKENI. CDR3 residues: CASSRGTGDEQYF. The CDR3 region has the DNA TGTGCCAGCTCACGCGGGACAGGGGATGAGCAGTACTTC.

The chain joins TRBV23-1 to TRBJ2-7, with D perhaps TRBD2 (5 bases). TRBV23-1 is an ORF for which the function is uncertain. Trimming left V 2 bases short and J 0 bases short, with 11 bases between. CDR3 length: 15 amino acids. CDR3 residues: CASSQTPGVSYEQYF. The CDR3 DNA sequence: TGCGCCAGCAGTCAAACCCCCGGGGTCTCCTACGAGCAGTACTTC.